This TCR beta chain was retrieved from a study of T cell repertoires in cytomegalovirus infection. Study summary: Matching HLA type and CMV infection were both indicated by public TCR beta signatures.

With V trimmed by 7 bases and J by 8 bases, 9 bases remained unmatched. The CDR3 spans 13 residues. TCRdb processed the reads anew with MiXCR; each CDR3 protein has one entry. The top ten clones hold 13% of a sample with just under 550,000 distinct CDR3 sequences, roughly 29% of them seen once. This clonotype was recorded many times. This clonotype was obtained from a human donor in good health (CMV status not recorded). Some clones in this sample may be carry-over from other donors' samples. This chain connects TRBV12-3 or TRBV12-4 to TRBJ2-3; 7 bases map to TRBD1. Sequencing input: PBMCs. CDR3 nucleotides: TGTGCCAGCAATAATCAACAGGGGTCTACGCAGTATTTT. Translating it yields CASNNQQGSTQYF.